This is a list of T cell receptor beta chains from one sample in a study of yellow fever vaccine responses in identical twins. TCRdb re-analysed the RT-PCR reads in MiXCR, keeping a single row per CDR3 protein. The sample has several hundred distinct CDR3 sequences; roughly 79% are singletons. The material was T cells from blood (PBMCs), unsorted or a sorted subset (not recorded which), obtained before or after yellow fever vaccination (not recorded which). These receptors all stem from a female donor who received the yellow fever vaccine. Each CDR3 is given with its conserved first and last residue. The order of the fields is J gene, clone size, V gene, D gene, CDR3 DNA, CDR3 protein. D genes are given only for firm matches. Some rows have no size entry. The others give once, few or many, or a class for an expanded clone.

j_call: TRBJ1-1; clone_size: few; v_call: TRBV10-1; d_call: TRBD1; cdr3_nt: TGCGCCAGCATGGGGAGGACAGGAGCTTTCTTT; cdr3_aa: CASMGRTGAFF
j_call: TRBJ1-3; clone_size: few; v_call: TRBV23-1; d_call: TRBD1; cdr3_nt: TGCGCCAGCAGTCAATCGGAACAGGGGGCTCGGGCAAACACCATATATTTT; cdr3_aa: CASSQSEQGARANTIYF
j_call: TRBJ2-2; clone_size: once; v_call: TRBV15; d_call: -; cdr3_nt: TGTGCCACCAGCAGAGGGTCAAGGGCCGGCACCGGGGAGCTGTTTTTT; cdr3_aa: CATSRGSRAGTGELFF
j_call: TRBJ1-1; clone_size: -; v_call: TRBV6-1; d_call: -; cdr3_nt: TGTGCCAGCAGTGCACAACAGGGTATGTTCGGTGAAGCTTTCTTT; cdr3_aa: CASSAQQGMFGEAFF
j_call: TRBJ2-1; clone_size: once; v_call: TRBV10-1; d_call: TRBD2; cdr3_nt: TGCGCCAGCAGTGACATAAGGACTAGCGGGACATACAATGAGCAGTTCTTC; cdr3_aa: CASSDIRTSGTYNEQFF
j_call: TRBJ2-1; clone_size: -; v_call: TRBV6-4; d_call: TRBD2; cdr3_nt: TGTGCCAGCAGTGAACGGCGGGAGGGCTACAATGAGCAGTTCTTC; cdr3_aa: CASSERREGYNEQFF
j_call: TRBJ2-1; clone_size: hyperexpanded; v_call: TRBV4-3; d_call: TRBD2; cdr3_nt: TGCGCCAGCAGCCAGGATAGCGGGAGCTCCTACAATGAGCAGTTCTTC; cdr3_aa: CASSQDSGSSYNEQFF
j_call: TRBJ2-3; clone_size: -; v_call: TRBV5-1; d_call: -; cdr3_nt: TGCGCCAGCAGCTTGGTATCAGATACGCAGTATTTT; cdr3_aa: CASSLVSDTQYF
j_call: TRBJ2-7; clone_size: -; v_call: TRBV7-6; d_call: -; cdr3_nt: TGTGCCAGCAGCCCCGGACTACTCGAGCAGTACTTC; cdr3_aa: CASSPGLLEQYF
j_call: TRBJ2-1; clone_size: -; v_call: TRBV9; d_call: TRBD2; cdr3_nt: TGTGCCAGCAGCGTAGGAGGAACTAGCGGGAGGGTTGAGCAGTTCTTC; cdr3_aa: CASSVGGTSGRVEQFF
j_call: TRBJ2-7; clone_size: -; v_call: TRBV7-6; d_call: TRBD1; cdr3_nt: TGTGCCAGCAGCTCCCTACAGGGGTCCGAGCAGTACTTC; cdr3_aa: CASSSLQGSEQYF
j_call: TRBJ2-1; clone_size: -; v_call: TRBV7-6; d_call: -; cdr3_nt: TGTGCCAGCAGCTTAGCTCCCATGAGGGGGGCGGGAAATGAGCAGTTCTTC; cdr3_aa: CASSLAPMRGAGNEQFF
j_call: TRBJ1-2; clone_size: few; v_call: TRBV6-1; d_call: -; cdr3_nt: TGTGCCAGCAGGAAACCCCAGGGGAACTATGGCTACACCTTC; cdr3_aa: CASRKPQGNYGYTF
j_call: TRBJ1-1; clone_size: few; v_call: TRBV12-3/TRBV12-4; d_call: -; cdr3_nt: TGTGCCAGCAGTTTAAGGGGGAACACTGAAGCTTTCTTT; cdr3_aa: CASSLRGNTEAFF
j_call: TRBJ1-5; clone_size: -; v_call: TRBV15; d_call: -; cdr3_nt: TGTGCCACCAGCAGCCCACAAAAGAGCAATCAGCCCCAGCATTTT; cdr3_aa: CATSSPQKSNQPQHF
j_call: TRBJ2-1; clone_size: -; v_call: TRBV13; d_call: -; cdr3_nt: TGTGCCAGCAGCACCGGGCATAAGCAGTTCTTC; cdr3_aa: CASSTGHKQFF
j_call: TRBJ2-1; clone_size: -; v_call: TRBV6-5; d_call: -; cdr3_nt: TGTGCCAGCAGTTCCGCCTCCCCCAATGAGCAGTTCTTC; cdr3_aa: CASSSASPNEQFF
j_call: TRBJ2-1; clone_size: -; v_call: TRBV11-1; d_call: -; cdr3_nt: TGTGCCAGCAGCTCTGGGCAGGGGAGGTCCAATGAGCAGTTCTTC; cdr3_aa: CASSSGQGRSNEQFF
j_call: TRBJ2-6; clone_size: -; v_call: TRBV4-1; d_call: -; cdr3_nt: TGCGCCAGCAGCCAAGATGAGGGAGCTGGGGCCAACGTCCTGACTTTC; cdr3_aa: CASSQDEGAGANVLTF
j_call: TRBJ2-1; clone_size: -; v_call: TRBV6-2/TRBV6-3; d_call: -; cdr3_nt: TGTGCCAGCAGTTACTCGGCTCTAGATAAGGCGGGCAATGAGCAGTTCTTC; cdr3_aa: CASSYSALDKAGNEQFF
j_call: TRBJ1-2; clone_size: -; v_call: TRBV6-5; d_call: TRBD1; cdr3_nt: TGTGCCAGCAGTTATAAGGGACAGGGGGCCCCTAACTATGGCTACACCTTC; cdr3_aa: CASSYKGQGAPNYGYTF
j_call: TRBJ2-3; clone_size: once; v_call: TRBV7-9; d_call: -; cdr3_nt: TGTGCCAGCAGCTTTAAGGGTTCAGCATCAGATACGCAGTATTTT; cdr3_aa: CASSFKGSASDTQYF
j_call: TRBJ2-3; clone_size: -; v_call: TRBV11-2; d_call: TRBD2; cdr3_nt: TGTGCCAGCAGCCCTAGCGGGTACACAGATACGCAGTATTTT; cdr3_aa: CASSPSGYTDTQYF